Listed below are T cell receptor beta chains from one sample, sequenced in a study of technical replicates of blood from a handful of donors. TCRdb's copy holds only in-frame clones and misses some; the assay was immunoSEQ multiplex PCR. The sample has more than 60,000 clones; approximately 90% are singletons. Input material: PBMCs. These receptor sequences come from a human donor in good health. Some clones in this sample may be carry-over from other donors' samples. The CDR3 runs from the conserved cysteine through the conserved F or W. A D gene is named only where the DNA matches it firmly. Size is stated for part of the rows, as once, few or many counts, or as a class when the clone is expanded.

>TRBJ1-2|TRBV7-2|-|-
CASSSKRAPNYGYTF
TGTGCCAGCAGCTCAAAAAGAGCCCCTAACTATGGCTACACCTTC
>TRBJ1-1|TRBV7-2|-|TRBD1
CASSFDRAVTEAFF
TGTGCCAGCAGCTTCGACAGGGCGGTCACTGAAGCTTTCTTT
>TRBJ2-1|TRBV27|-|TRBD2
CASSGLAGLGGPYNEQFF
TGTGCCAGCAGTGGACTAGCGGGACTGGGTGGACCCTACAATGAGCAGTTCTTC
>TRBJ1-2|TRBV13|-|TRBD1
CASRITGVNFGGYTF
TGTGCCAGCAGAATCACAGGGGTCAACTTTGGTGGCTACACCTTC
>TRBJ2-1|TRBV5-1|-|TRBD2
CASSPSGGYNEQFF
TGCGCCAGCAGCCCCAGCGGGGGGTACAATGAGCAGTTCTTC
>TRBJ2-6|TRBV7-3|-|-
CASSFSGTGANVLTF
TGTGCCAGCAGCTTCTCAGGGACTGGGGCCAACGTCCTGACTTTC
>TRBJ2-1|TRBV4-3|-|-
CASSQTTDSVYNEQFF
TGCGCCAGCAGCCAAACTACCGACTCCGTATACAATGAGCAGTTCTTC
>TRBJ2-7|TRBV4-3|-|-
CASSQDTAAAYEQYF
TGCGCCAGCAGCCAAGATACAGCGGCAGCCTACGAGCAGTACTTC
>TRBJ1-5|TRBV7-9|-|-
CASSLWAGQPQHF
TGTGCCAGCAGCTTATGGGCAGGTCAGCCCCAGCATTTT
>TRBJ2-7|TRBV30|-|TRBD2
CAWSIWGGRASYEQYF
TGTGCCTGGAGTATATGGGGCGGGAGGGCTTCCTACGAGCAGTACTTC
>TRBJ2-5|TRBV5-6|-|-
CASSWGGTGETQYF
TGTGCCAGCAGCTGGGGAGGAACGGGGGAGACCCAGTACTTC
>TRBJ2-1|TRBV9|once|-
CASSVATGLLNEQFF
TGTGCCAGCAGCGTAGCTACAGGGCTTCTCAATGAGCAGTTCTTC
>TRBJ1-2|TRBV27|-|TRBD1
CASTGTGDYGYTF
TGTGCCAGCACCGGGACAGGGGACTATGGCTACACCTTC